Below, one T cell receptor beta chain is given with its context. Its specificity is not known. These data belong to a study of Tregs in tolerant kidney transplant recipients. In the study overall: Recipients received nonmyeloablative bone marrow transplants from related graft donors, with transient mixed chimerism. Study outcomes and limitations: Donor-specific Treg expansion exceeded global Treg expansion in tolerant patients, suggesting antigen drive.

CD4+CD25+CD127- Tregs, CD4+CD25- non-Tregs, CD4 and CD8 cells were sorted. An overnight rest at 37°C with about 200 IU/ml IL-2 preceded regulatory T cell sorting from thawed PBMCs. Here immunoSEQ multiplex PCR was the method, and the copy in TCRdb shows in-frame clones only, minus some. The sample includes about 78,000 clones, under 95% seen only once; the top ten take 0.34%. The source of this sequence is a human donor who received a combined kidney and bone marrow transplant. Sequencing used Tregs from blood, obtained before the transplant.

CDR3 loop: CASRGTVGQPQHF. The CDR3 DNA reads as TGTGCCAGCAGAGGGACAGTCGGCCAGCCCCAGCATTTT. The V call is TRBV6-1, the J call TRBJ1-5, with 7 bases identical to TRBD1. CDR1 is MNHNS and CDR2 is SASEGT in the germline V gene. The CDR3 is 13 amino acids. Trimming removed 6 bases from V and 7 bases from J; junction bases left unmatched: 6.